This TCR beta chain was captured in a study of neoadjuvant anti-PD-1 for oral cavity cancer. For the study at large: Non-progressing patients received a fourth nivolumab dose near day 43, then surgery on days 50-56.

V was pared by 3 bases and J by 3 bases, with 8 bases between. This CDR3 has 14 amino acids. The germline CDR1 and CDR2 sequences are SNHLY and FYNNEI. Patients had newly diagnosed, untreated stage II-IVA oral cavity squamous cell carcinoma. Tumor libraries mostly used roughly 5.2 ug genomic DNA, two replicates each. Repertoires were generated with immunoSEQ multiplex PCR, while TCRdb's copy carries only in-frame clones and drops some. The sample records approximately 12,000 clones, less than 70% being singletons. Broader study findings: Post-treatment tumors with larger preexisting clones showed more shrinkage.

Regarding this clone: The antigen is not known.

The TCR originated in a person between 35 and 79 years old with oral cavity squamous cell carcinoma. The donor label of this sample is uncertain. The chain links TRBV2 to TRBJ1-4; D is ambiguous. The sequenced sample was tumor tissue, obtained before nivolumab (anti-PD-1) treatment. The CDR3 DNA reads TGTGCCAGCAGTGATACCACACCTAATGAAAAACTGTTTTTT. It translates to CASSDTTPNEKLFF.